Shown below are 22 T cell receptor beta chains from a single sample sequenced in a study of regulatory T cells in long-lasting Graves disease. Investigators prepared the TCR beta libraries by applying iRepertoire HTBI primers and Arm-PCR of CDR3 regions. TCRdb independently ran MiXCR on the multiplex PCR reads; one entry per CDR3 protein. The table lists about 460,000 distinct CDR3 sequences, around 15% of them singletons. Described time point: newly diagnosed GD, antithyroid drugs for less than 3 months. With RNA extracted from PBMCs as input, the TCR library was made. These data also featured in a second study, about T cells in Graves' hyperthyroidism and ophthalmopathy.

This specimen was peripheral blood mononuclear cells (PBMCs), taken at new diagnosis, from a patient treated with antithyroid drugs. The receptors were sampled from a woman in her fifties or sixties with Graves disease.

This clonotype has ten or more counts. The chain uses TRBV6-2 or TRBV6-3 and TRBJ2-1; D is perhaps TRBD1 (6 bases). The germline CDR1 and CDR2 sequences are MNHEY and SVGEGT. This CDR3 spans 14 amino acids. Trimming stripped 4 bases from V and 9 bases from J, with 16 bases between. CDR3 in amino acids: CASSSGVGWVEQFF. Here the CDR3 DNA reads TGTGCCAGCAGTTCAGGGGTCGGGTGGGTTGAGCAGTTCTTC.

In its sample, this clonotype was seen many times. The chain links TRBV19 to TRBJ2-7, with D possibly matching TRBD2 (7 bases). The ends were cut back, 7 bases at V and 7 bases at J, with 20 bases in the middle. The germline CDR1 and CDR2 sequences are LNHDA and SQIVND (reference sequence). The CDR3 spans 14 residues. DNA for the CDR3: TGTGCCAGTAACTCCGCTGCGGGGGCCGGGGAGCAGTACTTC. This encodes CASNSAAGAGEQYF.

This clonotype has just a few counts. The rearrangement joins TRBV9 to TRBJ2-5; tentatively, D is TRBD1 (5 bases). V lost 3 bases and J 7 bases, leaving 16 bases between the germline ends. The CDR3 consists of 14 residues. The germline V gene encodes CDR1 SGDLS and CDR2 YYNGEE. As DNA, the CDR3 is TGTGCCAGCAGCGCATCACAGGCGCCGGGGACCCAGTACTTC. The encoded protein is CASSASQAPGTQYF.

This clonotype came up a few times. V and J are TRBV20-1 and TRBJ2-3; 12 bases match TRBD2. Germline values: CDR1 DFQATT, CDR2 SNEGSKA (reference sequence). This CDR3 is 14 amino acids long. The J segment lost 2 bases and the V segment lost 5 bases, leaving 2 bases of the junction unmatched. The CDR3 nucleotides read TGCAGTGCTCGACTAGCGGGGGCCACAGATACGCAGTATTTT. Its translation: CSARLAGATDTQYF.

This clonotype was counted ten times or more. V gene TRBV18 combines with J gene TRBJ1-1; 7 nucleotides align to TRBD1. The CDR3 consists of 13 residues. Germline V gene sequence: CDR1 KGHSH, CDR2 LQKENI. Trimming took 2 bases from V and 4 from J; bases not matched to a gene: 1. CDR3 sequence reads: CASSPDRATEAFF. The CDR3, as DNA: TGTGCCAGCTCACCAGACAGGGCCACTGAAGCTTTCTTT.

The rearrangement links TRBV5-5 to TRBJ2-1; the match to TRBD1 covers 10 bases. The CDR3 spans 17 residues. Trimming removed 0 bases from V and 4 bases from J; junction bases left unmatched: 7. CDR1 and CDR2 (germline): SGHKS, YYEKEE (reference sequence). CDR3 DNA sequence: TGTGCCAGCAGCTTGGGGACAGGGGGGAATTTTTACAATGAGCAGTTCTTC. This gives the protein CASSLGTGGNFYNEQFF.

This clonotype was detected many times. The chain combines TRBV30 with TRBJ2-5, with TRBD1 identical over 12 bases. The germline gives CDR1 GTSNPN, CDR2 SVGIG (reference sequence). The junction had 4 bases not matched to a gene; V was cut back by 5 bases and J by 6 bases. This CDR3 is 13 amino acids long. The CDR3 loop reads CAWGTGGAKTQYF. CDR3 nucleotides: TGTGCCTGGGGGACAGGGGGCGCAAAGACCCAGTACTTC. Complete variable domain (other parts from reference TRBV30 and TRBJ2-5): SQTIHQWPATLVQPVGSPLSLECTVEGTSNPNLYWYRQAAGRGLQLLFYSVGIGQISSEVPQNLSASRPQDRQFILSSKKLLLSDSGFYLCAWGTGGAKTQYFGPGTRLLVL.

The chain combines TRBV24-1 with TRBJ2-1; D could derive from TRBD1 or TRBD2 (5 bases each). CDR1 KGHDR and CDR2 SFDVKD come from the germline V gene. The CDR3 spans 16 residues. The ends were cut back, 9 bases at V and 8 bases at J, with 25 bases in the middle. The CDR3 DNA reads TGTGCCACCTCGGAAACGGGGCTAGCCCAGAACTATGAGCAGTTCTTC. Its protein is CATSETGLAQNYEQFF.

This clonotype has at least ten counts. The rearrangement links TRBV11-1 to TRBJ2-1; 12 bases fit TRBD2. Germline CDR1 SGHAT, CDR2 FQDESV (reference sequence). Germline trimming cut 6 bases from V and 0 bases from J; bases unmatched to any gene: 6. The CDR3 contains 17 residues. The CDR3 DNA is TGTGCCAGCAGTCGGGCTAGCGGGAGGGCCTCCTACAATGAGCAGTTCTTC. Protein: CASSRASGRASYNEQFF.

This clonotype was seen only a few times. This chain's CDR3 is CASSVRTGADYGYTF. The CDR3 DNA sequence: TGTGCCAGCAGCGTACGGACAGGGGCAGACTATGGCTACACCTTC. This chain joins TRBV9 and TRBJ1-2, with 9 bases matching TRBD1. Trimming removed 1 base from V and 3 bases from J; junction bases left unmatched: 4. This CDR3 has 15 amino acids. CDR1 is SGDLS and CDR2 is YYNGEE in the germline V gene.

This clonotype has a count of ten or more. The chain uses TRBV3-1 and TRBJ2-6; D is perhaps TRBD1 (5 bases). The CDR3 is 16 amino acids. The ends were cut back, 4 bases at V and 1 base at J, with 11 bases in the middle. From germline, CDR1 is LGHDT and CDR2 YNNKEL (reference sequence). CDR3 protein: CASSPGWGSGANVLTF. The CDR3 bases are TGTGCCAGCAGCCCAGGGTGGGGATCTGGGGCCAACGTCCTGACTTTC.

This clonotype was seen at least ten times. The germline gene is not matched at one end of the junction; a read error may be the cause. The gene calls are TRBV5-1 and TRBJ2-1, with D unresolved. The germline gives CDR1 SGHRS, CDR2 YFSETQ. This CDR3 is built from 15 residues. CDR3: CASSLVASSYNEQFF. The CDR3 nucleotides read TGTGCCAGCAGCTTGGTAGCTAGCTCCTACAATGAGCAGTTCTTC.

With regard to this clonotype: A far larger clone is only one base removed, so a read error is likely. The V gene is TRBV6-1, the J gene TRBJ2-1, with TRBD2 matching over 14 bases. The CDR3 contains 14 residues. Germline V gene sequence: CDR1 MNHNS, CDR2 SASEGT. V was pared by 6 bases and J by 6 bases, with 1 base of the junction left unmatched. CDR3 region: CASRGLAGANEQFF. The CDR3 DNA is TGTGCCAGCAGGGGACTAGCGGGAGCCAATGAGCAGTTCTTC.

This clonotype was seen only a few times. The rearrangement uses TRBV2 and TRBJ2-7; tentatively, D is TRBD2 (6 bases). V was clipped by 7 bases and J by 0 bases, with 10 bases between them. The CDR3 runs 13 residues. CDR1 is SNHLY, CDR2 FYNNEI, per germline. The chain's CDR3 is CASNPGLSYEQYF. The CDR3 DNA is TGTGCCAGCAACCCGGGACTCTCCTACGAGCAGTACTTC. The full variable domain, its missing parts supplied by reference TRBV2 and TRBJ2-7, is EPEVTQTPSHQVTQMGQEVILRCVPISNHLYFYWYRQILGQKVEFLVSFYNNEISEKSEIFDDQFSVERPDGSNFTLKIRSTKLEDSAMYFCASNPGLSYEQYFGPGTRLTVT.

This clonotype has ten or more counts. The chain joins TRBV6-2 or TRBV6-3 to TRBJ2-3; weak D call: TRBD2 (6 bases). Trimming took 2 bases from V and 0 from J, leaving 9 bases between them. From germline, CDR1 is MNHEY and CDR2 SVGEGT. CDR3 length: 15 residues. CDR3 nucleotides: TGTGCCAGCAGTTACCGGCGGGGAAGCACAGATACGCAGTATTTT. Its protein is CASSYRRGSTDTQYF.

In this sample, this clonotype turned up many times. This chain joins TRBV20-1 and TRBJ2-3; no definite D call. This CDR3 is 14 amino acids long. Germline V CDR1 and CDR2: DFQATT, SNEGSKA (reference sequence). V was cut by 1 base and J by 1 base, with 9 bases left in between. Here the CDR3 reads CSARVAAGTDTQYF. The CDR3 bases are TGCAGTGCTAGAGTTGCGGCCGGCACAGATACGCAGTATTTT.

A word on this clonotype: This may come from a read error, since a much larger clone is one base off. The chain carries TRBV11-2 and TRBJ2-1, with 11 bases lining up with TRBD2. The germline gives CDR1 SGHAT, CDR2 FQNNGV. This CDR3 comprises 17 residues. After removal of 1 base from V and 2 bases from J, the junction contained 4 bases not matched to a gene. CDR3 bases: TGTGCCAGCAGCTTAGGGCCGGGACTAGCGGCCTACAATGAGCAGTTCTTC. Encoded protein: CASSLGPGLAAYNEQFF.

This clonotype was counted ten times or more. The V gene is TRBV20-1, the J gene TRBJ1-1, with TRBD1 as a possible D gene (6 bases). The V end lost 2 bases, the J end lost 7 bases, and 17 bases lay between the germline ends. The CDR3 covers 14 residues. Per germline, CDR1 DFQATT and CDR2 SNEGSKA (reference sequence). Here the CDR3 reads CSARKVTGTNEAFF. CDR3 coding DNA: TGCAGTGCTAGAAAAGTAACAGGGACGAATGAAGCTTTCTTT.

This clonotype was counted many times. The chain carries TRBV7-7 and TRBJ2-5; D is unclear. Germline CDR1 is SSHAT and CDR2 is FNYEAQ (reference sequence). The V and J ends lost 5 bases and 2 bases respectively, with 12 bases between them. The CDR3 is made up of 14 amino acids. DNA for the CDR3: TGTGCCAGCAGCCCAGGACGGAAACAAGAGACCCAGTACTTC. This codes for CASSPGRKQETQYF.

This chain connects TRBV5-1 to TRBJ2-5; 12 bases fit TRBD2. CDR3 length: 17 residues. Losses at the gene ends were 0 bases for V and 5 bases for J; bases not matched to a gene: 8. Looked up from germline, CDR1 is SGHRS and CDR2 is YFSETQ. CDR3 sequence (DNA): TGCGCCAGCAGCTTGGCACCGACTAGCGGGAGAGGCGAGACCCAGTACTTC. Residues: CASSLAPTSGRGETQYF.

There are many counts of this clonotype. This chain uses TRBV2 with TRBJ1-2; D is undetermined. Trimming stripped 4 bases from V and 2 bases from J, with 8 bases between. In germline, CDR1 is SNHLY, CDR2 FYNNEI. The CDR3 length is 13 residues. CDR3 region: CASSAGLNYGYTF. The DNA of the CDR3 is TGTGCCAGCAGTGCTGGACTGAACTATGGCTACACCTTC.

In this sample, this clonotype turned up a few times. The V call is TRBV5-8, the J call TRBJ1-2; a weak D match, TRBD1 (5 bases). The CDR3 runs 16 residues. CDR1 is SGHTS, CDR2 YDEGEE, per germline. The germline V and J ends were trimmed by 4 bases and 2 bases, with 18 bases remaining between them. The CDR3 loop is CASSPTRIRQNYGYTF. For the CDR3, the DNA is TGTGCCAGCAGCCCCACCCGTATACGACAGAACTATGGCTACACCTTC.